The clone carrying this T cell receptor beta chain was counted at least ten times. The antigen is not known. TCRdb re-called the reads through MiXCR, storing one row per CDR3 protein. Seen here are approximately 110,000 distinct CDR3 sequences, 30% to 35% observed once, and the top ten hold less than 45%. The V gene lost 1 base and the J gene lost 1 base, with 14 bases spanning the gap. Germline CDR1 and CDR2: LNHNV and YYDKDF (reference sequence). The CDR3 has 17 residues. These data are taken from a study of T cell repertoires in cytomegalovirus infection. The wider study: Recently described HLA-C-restricted plus well-studied HLA-B-restricted CMV epitopes were used. Carrying CMV and the relevant HLA type showed in public TCR beta signatures. Study observations and caveats: The ex vivo response was dominated by HLA-C-restricted CMV-specific TCR beta clonotypes. Accumulated public TCR beta family frequency recognized individuals carrying CMV together with the relevant HLA.

The receptor was derived from a human donor in good health (CMV status not recorded). Some clones in this sample may be carry-over from other donors' samples. J is TRBJ2-1 and V is TRBV15; D unclear. The material was CD8+ T cells from cultured PBMCs, obtained from culture after CMV antigen stimulation. CDR3: CATSRVPQLGSYNEQFF. CDR3 bases: TGTGCCACCAGCAGAGTCCCCCAGTTGGGTTCCTACAATGAGCAGTTCTTC.